This TCR beta chain was identified in a study of radiation and T cells in renal cell carcinoma. Study summary: Nephrectomy followed 15 Gy stereotactic body radiation by 4 weeks. Study results and caveats: Without pretreatment biopsies, baseline tumor clonotype presence was undetermined.

V was cut by 5 bases and J by 0 bases, with 9 bases left in between. The CDR3 totals 14 residues. CDR1 is ENHRY, CDR2 SYGVKD, per germline. About this clone: Its antigen is not identified.

The time point denotes: blood 2 weeks post-SBRT. Treatment described: 15 Gy SBRT to primary tumor, nephrectomy 4 weeks later. This renal cell carcinoma was of the clear cell type. Here immunoSEQ multiplex PCR was the method, and the copy in TCRdb shows in-frame clones only, minus some. The sample records about 150,000 clones, approximately 86% being singletons. The chain recombines TRBV10-3 with TRBJ2-3, with D maybe TRBD1 (6 bases). The sequencing here drew on blood, taken from a patient whose treatment included radiotherapy and nephrectomy. This clonotype was sampled from a woman between 45 and 65 years old with renal cell carcinoma. DNA of the CDR3: TGTGCCATCAGTCAGGGGATTAGCACAGATACGCAGTATTTT. Translation gives CAISQGISTDTQYF.